A single sample is the source of the 30 T cell receptor beta chains below, sequenced in a study of T cell responses to AZD1222 COVID-19 vaccine. Measured with immunoSEQ multiplex PCR; TCRdb has only the in-frame clones, and not every one. The data show approximately 120,000 clones, approximately 91% seen once. Source: peripheral blood, taken on day 0 of AZD1222 vaccination. These receptors were obtained from an adult in good health.

The chain uses TRBV9 and TRBJ2-5; 9 bases align to TRBD2. The CDR3 covers 15 residues. From germline, CDR1 is SGDLS and CDR2 YYNGEE. Trimming at V came to 2 bases and at J to 1 base, leaving 3 bases not matched to a gene. CDR3 nucleotide sequence: TGTGCCAGCAGCGTCGGACTAGCGCTCCAAGAGACCCAGTACTTC. It translates to CASSVGLALQETQYF. The full variable domain, rest sourced from reference TRBV9 and TRBJ2-5, is DSGVTQTPKHLITATGQRVTLRCSPRSGDLSVYWYQQSLDQGLQFLIQYYNGEERAKGNILERFSAQQFPDLHSELNLSSLELGDSALYFCASSVGLALQETQYFGPGTRLLVL.

The chain has TRBV7-2 and TRBJ2-3; D possibly corresponds to TRBD1 (5 bases). This CDR3 is built from 16 residues. V shed 1 base and J shed 1 base, with 12 bases lying between them. Germline V gene lookup returns CDR1 SGHTA and CDR2 FQGNSA. Here the CDR3 reads CASSLVQGWGTDTQYF. The CDR3 bases are TGTGCCAGCAGCTTAGTTCAGGGTTGGGGCACAGATACGCAGTATTTT.

Only one count was recorded for this clone. The V gene is TRBV25-1, the J gene TRBJ1-1; TRBD1 agrees at 7 bases. The V and J ends lost 6 bases and 8 bases, in that order; junction bases with no gene match: 12. CDR1 and CDR2 (germline): MGHDK, SYGVNS. This CDR3 is 14 amino acids long. For the CDR3, the DNA is TGTGCCAGCAGGCCACAGGGGACGGGCATCGAAGCTTTCTTT. It encodes CASRPQGTGIEAFF.

The gene calls are TRBV7-9 and TRBJ1-1; 9 bases map to TRBD1. V lost 0 bases, J lost 10 bases, and 3 bases stayed unmatched. Germline lookup yields CDR1 SEHNR and CDR2 FQNEAQ (reference sequence). The CDR3 runs to 13 residues. This chain's CDR3 is CASSLAPDRGAFF. CDR3 sequence (DNA): TGTGCCAGCAGCTTAGCCCCGGACAGGGGAGCTTTCTTT.

The V call is TRBV19, the J call TRBJ1-2, with D perhaps TRBD1 (6 bases). Trimming removed 3 bases from V and 8 bases from J, with 19 bases in between. Germline CDR1 reads LNHDA; CDR2 reads SQIVND (reference sequence). CDR3 size: 15 residues. The CDR3 DNA sequence: TGTGCCAGTAGTATTCCCACCACAGGGAAACACGGCTACACCTTC. Translated, it gives CASSIPTTGKHGYTF.

The V and J genes are TRBV7-9 and TRBJ1-1; TRBD1 agrees at 7 bases. Trimming took 5 bases from V and 0 from J; bases not matched to a gene: 9. The CDR3 is 16 amino acids. Germline V gene lookup returns CDR1 SEHNR and CDR2 FQNEAQ (reference sequence). CDR3 in amino acids: CASSTKTGRMNTEAFF. DNA for the CDR3: TGTGCCAGCAGCACCAAGACAGGGAGGATGAACACTGAAGCTTTCTTT. Full variable domain (remainder filled in from reference TRBV7-9 and TRBJ1-1): DTGVSQNPRHKITKRGQNVTFRCDPISEHNRLYWYRQTLGQGPEFLTYFQNEAQLEKSRLLSDRFSAERPKGSFSTLEIQRTEQGDSAMYLCASSTKTGRMNTEAFFGQGTRLTVV.

This chain connects TRBV7-3 to TRBJ2-1; no reliable D call. CDR1 is SGHTA and CDR2 is FQGTGA in the germline V gene. This CDR3 has 13 residues. Trimming took off 0 bases at V and 4 bases at J, with 4 bases between the two ends. CDR3 sequence reads: CASSLTGYNEQFF. Here the CDR3 DNA reads TGTGCCAGCAGCTTAACCGGATACAATGAGCAGTTCTTC.

This sequence joins TRBV13 and TRBJ1-2, with TRBD1 matching 7 bases. The CDR3 has 15 amino acids. Per germline, CDR1 PRHDT and CDR2 FYEKMQ (reference sequence). V was clipped by 4 bases and J by 6 bases; unmatched bases: 11. CDR3 protein: CASSSMTGLRDGYTF. The DNA of the CDR3 is TGTGCCAGCAGCTCCATGACAGGGTTACGAGATGGCTACACCTTC.

The CDR3 loop is CSVHRIMNTEAFF. In nucleotides, the CDR3 is TGCAGCGTGCATAGGATCATGAACACTGAAGCTTTCTTT. The chain joins TRBV29-1 to TRBJ1-1; D is unresolved. Germline V CDR1 and CDR2: SQVTM, ANQGSEA. The CDR3 runs 13 residues. The V end lost 6 bases, the J end lost 0 bases, and 11 bases lay between the germline ends.

The rearrangement joins TRBV5-8 to TRBJ1-2; D remains unclear. This CDR3 comprises 13 residues. Germline values: CDR1 SGHTS, CDR2 YDEGEE. The V end was cut by 4 bases, the J end by 0 bases, with 7 bases between. CDR3: CASSLGANYGYTF. The CDR3 nucleotides read TGTGCCAGCAGCCTCGGGGCTAACTATGGCTACACCTTC.

As regards this clone: Sequence at one end of the junction differs from germline and may be a read error. V is TRBV6-5 and J is TRBJ2-4; 8 bases line up with TRBD1. Germline loops: CDR1 MNHEY, CDR2 SVGAGI. This CDR3 has 14 residues. CDR3 in amino acids: CASNYRGVKNIQYF. The CDR3 DNA sequence: TGTGCCAGCAATTACAGGGGGGTCAAAAACATTCAGTACTTC.

The chain uses TRBV7-2 and TRBJ2-2, with D perhaps TRBD1 (6 bases). V lost 1 base and J 0 bases, leaving 12 bases between the germline ends. The CDR3 contains 17 residues. CDR1 and CDR2 (germline): SGHTA, FQGNSA. The CDR3 region has the DNA TGTGCCAGCAGCTTAGTCGGACAGTGGGCGAACACCGGGGAGCTGTTTTTT. Its translation: CASSLVGQWANTGELFF. Drawing the rest from reference TRBV7-2 and TRBJ2-2, the complete variable domain is GAGVSQSPSNKVTEKGKDVELRCDPISGHTALYWYRQSLGQGLEFLIYFQGNSAPDKSGLPSDRFSAERTGGSVSTLTIQRTQQEDSAVYLCASSLVGQWANTGELFFGEGSRLTVL.

The V and J genes are TRBV19 and TRBJ1-1; the D gene is possibly TRBD1 (6 bases). The CDR3 totals 14 residues. Looked up from germline, CDR1 is LNHDA and CDR2 is SQIVND (reference sequence). Trimming took off 4 bases at V and 5 bases at J, with 14 bases between the two ends. CDR3 nucleotides: TGTGCCAGTAGTAGAGGGACACCCGGGACTGAAGCTTTCTTT. It yields the protein CASSRGTPGTEAFF.

This chain uses TRBV9 with TRBJ1-1; D might be TRBD1 (5 bases). The CDR3 runs to 14 residues. V lost 0 bases, J lost 4 bases, and 10 bases lay in between. Germline values: CDR1 SGDLS, CDR2 YYNGEE. The CDR3 sequence: CASSVGQGGTEAFF. The CDR3 coding sequence is TGTGCCAGCAGCGTAGGTCAGGGAGGCACTGAAGCTTTCTTT.

The chain is built from TRBV11-2 and TRBJ1-1; 7 nucleotides match TRBD1. The CDR3 runs to 15 residues. Per germline, CDR1 SGHAT and CDR2 FQNNGV. Losses at the gene ends were 1 base for V and 5 bases for J; bases not matched to a gene: 7. The CDR3 is CASSLAFGGQTEAFF. The DNA of the CDR3 is TGTGCCAGCAGCTTAGCTTTTGGGGGACAGACTGAAGCTTTCTTT.

This clone showed up just once. The V call is TRBV19, the J call TRBJ1-6; TRBD1 matches at 11 bases. Trimming cost V 10 bases and J 2 bases; bases outside gene matches: 13. Looked up from germline, CDR1 is LNHDA and CDR2 is SQIVND (reference sequence). The CDR3 is made up of 18 amino acids. The CDR3 here is CATKDRGLRGTYNSPLHF. In DNA, the CDR3 is TGTGCCACCAAGGACAGGGGGCTAAGGGGGACCTATAATTCACCCCTCCACTTT.

The rearrangement uses TRBV27 and TRBJ1-2; 10 bases agree with TRBD1. This CDR3 has 13 residues. Germline V CDR1 and CDR2: MNHEY, SMNVEV (reference sequence). The junction had 3 bases not matched to a gene; V was cut back by 8 bases and J by 3 bases. The chain's CDR3 is CASGTGAYYGYTF. CDR3 DNA sequence: TGTGCCAGCGGGACAGGGGCGTACTATGGCTACACCTTC.

This chain joins TRBV9 and TRBJ1-1; possibly TRBD1 for D (5 bases). Between the trimmed V and J ends, which lost 2 bases and 1 base, there was a span of 9 bases. The CDR3 runs 14 residues. The germline V gene has CDR1 SGDLS and CDR2 YYNGEE. Here the CDR3 DNA reads TGTGCCAGCAGCGTGGAGACAGAGAACACTGAAGCTTTCTTT. Translating it yields CASSVETENTEAFF.

This chain uses TRBV6-1 with TRBJ2-5; D gene ambiguous. The CDR3 covers 15 residues. CDR1 is MNHNS and CDR2 is SASEGT in the germline V gene. Trimming shortened V by 1 base and J by 5 bases, and 14 bases separated the two germline ends. The DNA for the CDR3 is TGTGCCAGCAGTGAAGATCCCGGGTCGGTGGAGACCCAGTACTTC. Its translation: CASSEDPGSVETQYF.

The chain joins TRBV6-2 or TRBV6-3 to TRBJ2-7, with TRBD2 matching over 9 bases. The CDR3 loop spans 16 amino acids. J was trimmed by 2 bases and V by 2 bases; bases with no gene match: 7. Germline V gene sequence: CDR1 MNHEY, CDR2 SVGEGT. In nucleotides, the CDR3 is TGTGCCAGCAGTTACGGCCTAGCGGGGACCCCCTACGAGCAGTACTTC. It codes for CASSYGLAGTPYEQYF.

The J gene is TRBJ2-1, the V gene TRBV3-1 (or the pseudogene TRBV3-2), with 8 bases fitting TRBD2. The germline CDR1 and CDR2 sequences are LGHDT and YNNKEL (reference sequence). The V and J ends lost 0 bases and 7 bases, in that order; junction bases with no gene match: 5. The CDR3 extends over 15 amino acids. This CDR3 reads CASSQDRGGRNEQFF. The CDR3 nucleotides read TGTGCCAGCAGCCAAGATCGGGGGGGCCGAAATGAGCAGTTCTTC.

This clone was picked up a small number of times. This chain joins TRBV10-3 and TRBJ2-7; tentatively, D is TRBD2 (6 bases). V lost 3 bases and J 3 bases, leaving 12 bases between the germline ends. This CDR3 contains 14 residues. CDR1 ENHRY and CDR2 SYGVKD come from the germline V gene. The CDR3 reads CAISEGGTRYEQYF. CDR3 in DNA: TGTGCCATCAGTGAAGGTGGGACTCGCTACGAGCAGTACTTC.

The genes are TRBV7-9 and TRBJ1-2, with D possibly being TRBD1 (5 bases). Germline loops: CDR1 SEHNR, CDR2 FQNEAQ (reference sequence). V was shortened by 0 bases and J by 5 bases, with 13 bases between the two germline ends. The CDR3 sequence is 15 residues long. The CDR3 protein is CASSLASVRVYGYTF. In nucleotides, the CDR3 is TGTGCCAGCAGCTTAGCGTCCGTCAGGGTGTATGGCTACACCTTC.

The chain links TRBV28 to TRBJ1-4, with D possibly being TRBD1 (6 bases). The CDR3 has 13 residues. Looked up from germline, CDR1 is MDHEN and CDR2 is SYDVKM. Trimming took 7 bases from V and 4 from J, leaving 10 bases between them. The CDR3 bases are TGTGCCAGCACGCAGGGGAATAATGAAAAACTGTTTTTT. Encoded protein: CASTQGNNEKLFF.

The CDR3 DNA is TGCGCCAGCAGCCAAGTGAGGACAGGGGCTCCTGAAGCTTTCTTT. This translates into CASSQVRTGAPEAFF. The rearrangement links TRBV4-1 to TRBJ1-1; 9 nucleotides match TRBD1. The CDR3 length is 15 residues. CDR1 MGHRA and CDR2 YSYEKL come from the germline V gene. Trimming removed 1 base from V and 6 bases from J; junction bases left unmatched: 6.

The chain couples TRBV7-2 to TRBJ1-5, with D possibly TRBD1 on 5 matching bases. This CDR3 comprises 14 residues. V gave up 1 base and J gave up 7 bases, with 11 bases separating them. CDR1 and CDR2 (germline): SGHTA, FQGNSA. CDR3 DNA: TGTGCCAGCAGCTTAGTAGGGGCTGGACAGCCCCAGCATTTT. This translates into CASSLVGAGQPQHF.

The chain couples TRBV6-1 to TRBJ1-6, with D uncertain. V lost 1 base, J lost 4 bases, and 11 bases lay in between. CDR3 size: 16 residues. Germline CDR1 reads MNHNS; CDR2 reads SASEGT. The CDR3 is CASSEDVGTYNSPLHF. CDR3 DNA: TGTGCCAGCAGTGAAGATGTGGGAACTTATAATTCACCCCTCCACTTT.

The chain combines TRBV9 with TRBJ2-4; D is uncertain. The germline gives CDR1 SGDLS, CDR2 YYNGEE. V lost 0 bases and J 8 bases, leaving 9 bases between the germline ends. The CDR3 totals 13 residues. The CDR3 spells CASSVAPSDIQYF. In nucleotides, the CDR3 is TGTGCCAGCAGCGTAGCCCCCTCGGACATTCAGTACTTC.

The V gene is TRBV7-3, the J gene TRBJ2-1; D unclear. V was shortened by 1 base and J by 5 bases, with 6 bases between the two germline ends. The CDR3 is 13 amino acids. Germline V gene lookup returns CDR1 SGHTA and CDR2 FQGTGA. In DNA form, the CDR3 reads TGTGCCAGCAGCTTAAAACGCGACAATGAGCAGTTCTTC. Residues: CASSLKRDNEQFF.

The chain uses TRBV9 and TRBJ2-2; possibly TRBD2 for D (5 bases). Germline CDR1 is SGDLS and CDR2 is YYNGEE. The V end lost 0 bases, the J end lost 5 bases, and 11 bases lay between the germline ends. CDR3 length equals 15 residues. The CDR3 DNA reads as TGTGCCAGCAGCGTAGGAGGGAGAGAGACCGGGGAGCTGTTTTTT. Translated: CASSVGGRETGELFF. Together with reference TRBV9 and TRBJ2-2, the CDR3 gives the full variable domain: DSGVTQTPKHLITATGQRVTLRCSPRSGDLSVYWYQQSLDQGLQFLIQYYNGEERAKGNILERFSAQQFPDLHSELNLSSLELGDSALYFCASSVGGRETGELFFGEGSRLTVL.